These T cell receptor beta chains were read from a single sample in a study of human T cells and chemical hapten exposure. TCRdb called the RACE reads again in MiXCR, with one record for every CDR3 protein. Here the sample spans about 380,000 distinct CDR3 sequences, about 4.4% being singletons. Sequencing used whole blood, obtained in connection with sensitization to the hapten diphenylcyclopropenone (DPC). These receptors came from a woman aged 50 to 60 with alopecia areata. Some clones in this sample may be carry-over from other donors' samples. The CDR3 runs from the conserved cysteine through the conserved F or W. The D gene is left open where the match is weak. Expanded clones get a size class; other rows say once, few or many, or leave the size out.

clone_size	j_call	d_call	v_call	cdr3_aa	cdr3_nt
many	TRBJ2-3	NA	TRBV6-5	CASSYSNGGTDTQYF	TGTGCCAGCAGTTACTCGAACGGGGGCACAGATACGCAGTATTTT
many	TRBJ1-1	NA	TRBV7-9	CASSPQDRLEAFF	TGTGCCAGCAGCCCTCAGGACCGACTTGAAGCTTTCTTT
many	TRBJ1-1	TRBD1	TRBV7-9	CASSSRGRGETEAFF	TGTGCCAGCAGCTCGAGGGGGCGCGGGGAGACTGAAGCTTTCTTT
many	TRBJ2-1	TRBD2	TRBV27	CASSSSSGRSNEQFF	TGTGCCAGCAGTTCCTCTAGCGGGAGGAGTAATGAGCAGTTCTTC
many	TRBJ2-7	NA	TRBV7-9	CASTSRRESYEQYF	TGTGCCAGCACCTCACGGAGAGAATCCTACGAGCAGTACTTC
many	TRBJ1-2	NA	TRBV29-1	CSVEDLLYGYTF	TGCAGCGTTGAAGATTTGCTGTATGGCTACACCTTC
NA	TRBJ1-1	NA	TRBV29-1	CSVPSGGLAFF	TGCAGCGTGCCAAGCGGGGGCTTAGCTTTCTTT
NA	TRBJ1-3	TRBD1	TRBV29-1	CSVATGGGRSGNTIYF	TGCAGCGTCGCGACAGGGGGCGGTCGGTCTGGAAACACCATATATTTT
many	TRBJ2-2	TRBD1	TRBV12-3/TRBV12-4	CASSPTGQGYTGELFF	TGTGCCAGCAGTCCCACGGGACAGGGGTACACCGGGGAGCTGTTTTTT
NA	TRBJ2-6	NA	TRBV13	CASSIEVGGTGANVLTF	TGTGCCAGCAGTATCGAGGTAGGAGGGACTGGGGCCAACGTCCTGACTTTC
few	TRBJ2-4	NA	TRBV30	CAWSGGGGLGQYF	TGTGCCTGGAGTGGGGGTGGTGGTCTCGGTCAGTACTTC
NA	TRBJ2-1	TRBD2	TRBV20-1	CSAVGLAAYNEQFF	TGCAGTGCCGTGGGACTAGCCGCCTACAATGAGCAGTTCTTC
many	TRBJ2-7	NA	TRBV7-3	CASEGGYSYEQYF	TGTGCTTCCGAGGGCGGCTACTCCTACGAGCAGTACTTC
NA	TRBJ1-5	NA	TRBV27	CASSQFNQPQHF	TGTGCCAGCAGTCAGTTCAATCAGCCCCAGCATTTT
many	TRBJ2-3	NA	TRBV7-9	CASSLGGNTDTQYF	TGTGCCAGCAGCTTAGGAGGGAACACAGATACGCAGTATTTT
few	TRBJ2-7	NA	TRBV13	CASSFGEGASSYF	NA
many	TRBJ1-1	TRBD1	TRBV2	CARKDRFIEAFF	TGTGCCAGAAAGGACAGGTTTATTGAAGCTTTCTTT
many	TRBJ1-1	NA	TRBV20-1	CSAQSSEAFF	TGCAGTGCCCAGAGTTCTGAAGCTTTCTTT
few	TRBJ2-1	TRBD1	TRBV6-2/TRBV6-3	CASSTGGSNEQFF	TGTGCCAGCAGCACAGGGGGGAGCAATGAGCAGTTCTTC
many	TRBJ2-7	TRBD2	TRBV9	CASSAPAAGAFLEQYF	TGTGCCAGCAGCGCGCCCGCGGCGGGAGCTTTTCTCGAGCAGTACTTC
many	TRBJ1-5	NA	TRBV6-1	CASRAGDKGQPQHF	TGTGCCAGCAGGGCAGGGGATAAAGGGCAGCCCCAGCATTTT
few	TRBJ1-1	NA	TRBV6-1	CATSPGDVNTEAFF	TGTGCCACCAGCCCCGGGGACGTGAACACTGAAGCTTTCTTT
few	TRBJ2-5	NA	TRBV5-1	CASSPGSGQQETQYF	TGCGCCAGCAGCCCCGGGAGCGGGCAGCAAGAGACCCAGTACTTC
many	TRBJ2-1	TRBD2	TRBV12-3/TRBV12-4	CASRLGLAGISEQFF	TGTGCCAGCAGGCTTGGACTAGCGGGAATCAGTGAGCAGTTCTTC
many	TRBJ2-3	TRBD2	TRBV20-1	CSASTSADTQYF	TGCAGTGCTAGCACTAGCGCGGATACGCAGTATTTT
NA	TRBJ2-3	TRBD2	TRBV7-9	CASSLDRRGGRFSTDTQYF	TGTGCCAGCAGCTTAGATCGACGGGGGGGCCGCTTCAGCACAGATACGCAGTATTTT
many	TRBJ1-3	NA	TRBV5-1	CASSLAGTPDPRDTIYF	TGCGCCAGCAGCTTGGCCGGGACACCAGACCCCCGGGACACCATATATTTT
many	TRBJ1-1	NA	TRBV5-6	CASSFELTEAFF	TGTGCCAGCAGCTTCGAGCTCACTGAAGCTTTCTTT
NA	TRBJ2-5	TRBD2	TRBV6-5	CASSYGTSGGAQETQYF	TGTGCCAGCAGTTATGGGACTAGCGGGGGGGCCCAAGAGACCCAGTACTTC
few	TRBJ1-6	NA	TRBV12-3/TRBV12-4	CASSFRTSPFNSPLHF	TGTGCCAGCAGTTTTAGAACCTCACCCTTCAATTCACCCCTCCACTTT
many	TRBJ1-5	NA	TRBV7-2	CASSRGHQASQPQHF	TGTGCCAGCAGCCGTGGTCACCAGGCTTCTCAGCCCCAGCATTTT
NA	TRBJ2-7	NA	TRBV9	CASSERQSSYEQYF	TGTGCCAGCAGCGAGAGACAGAGCTCCTACGAGCAGTACTTC
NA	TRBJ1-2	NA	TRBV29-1	CSVEQFDGYGYTF	TGCAGCGTTGAACAGTTCGACGGCTATGGCTACACCTTC
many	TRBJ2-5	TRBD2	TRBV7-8	CASSSVTSTLATQYF	TGTGCCAGCAGTTCCGTGACTAGCACCCTGGCGACCCAGTACTTC
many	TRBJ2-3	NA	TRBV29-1	CSVVGLGIDTQYF	TGCAGCGTTGTAGGGCTAGGAATAGATACGCAGTATTTT
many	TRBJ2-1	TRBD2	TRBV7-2	CASSLRSGGAGEQFF	TGTGCCAGCAGCTTGCGGAGCGGGGGGGCCGGTGAGCAGTTCTTC
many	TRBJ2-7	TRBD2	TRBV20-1	CSAIRDYRSYEQYF	TGCAGTGCTATAAGGGACTATCGATCCTACGAGCAGTACTTC
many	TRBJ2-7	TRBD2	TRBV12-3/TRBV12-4	CASSLRLAGKPYEQYF	TGTGCCAGCAGTTTGCGTTTAGCGGGAAAACCCTACGAGCAGTACTTC
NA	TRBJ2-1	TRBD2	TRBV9	CASSLTSGYNGQFF	TGTGCCAGCAGTTTAACTAGCGGATACAATGGGCAGTTCTTC
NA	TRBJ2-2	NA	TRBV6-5	CASTGLPNTGELFF	TGTGCCAGCACCGGACTCCCGAACACCGGGGAGCTGTTTTTT
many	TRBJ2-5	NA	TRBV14	CASSHLETQYF	TGTGCCAGCAGCCACCTAGAGACCCAGTACTTC
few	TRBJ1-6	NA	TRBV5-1	CASSVVSPEHGSPLHF	TGCGCCAGCAGCGTTGTGAGTCCCGAACACGGTTCACCCCTCCACTTT
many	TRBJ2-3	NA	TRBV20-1	CSARDFAIPADTQYF	TGCAGTGCTAGAGATTTCGCGATCCCCGCGGATACGCAGTATTTT
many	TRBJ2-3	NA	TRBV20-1	CSALRVPTQYF	TGCAGTGCTCTCCGGGTTCCTACGCAGTATTTT
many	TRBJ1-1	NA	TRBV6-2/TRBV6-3	CASSSTGGRVKAFF	TGTGCCAGCAGTTCAACGGGGGGGAGAGTCAAAGCTTTCTTT
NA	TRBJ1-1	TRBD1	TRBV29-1	CSVGSPTGGVRTEAFF	TGCAGCGTTGGTTCCCCCACAGGGGGCGTAAGAACTGAAGCTTTCTTT
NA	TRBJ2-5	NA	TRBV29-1	CSGGGTAGRPQETQYF	TGCAGCGGGGGCGGGACAGCCGGGCGACCACAAGAGACCCAGTACTTC
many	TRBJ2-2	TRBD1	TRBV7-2	CASSLEGGQGAGGELFF	TGTGCCAGCAGCTTAGAAGGAGGACAGGGGGCAGGCGGGGAGCTGTTTTTT
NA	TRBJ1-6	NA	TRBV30	CAWSPLGTYNSPLHF	TGTGCCTGGAGTCCCCTCGGAACGTATAATTCACCCCTCCACTTT
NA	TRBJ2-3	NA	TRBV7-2	CASSFRATSTDTQYF	TGTGCCAGCAGCTTCCGGGCTACTAGCACAGATACGCAGTATTTT